The clone carrying this T cell receptor (beta chain) was detected once. The antigen is not known. The record originates from a study of shared clonotypes between healthy human individuals. The data were produced by immunoSEQ multiplex PCR, yet TCRdb's version contains in-frame clones alone and is incomplete. Of about 1 million clones in the sample, 65% to 75% are singletons; the top ten hold about 1.5%. The V gene's germline CDR1 is LNHDA and CDR2 SQIVND (reference sequence). The CDR3 is made up of 14 amino acids. Trimming removed 3 bases at V and 7 bases at J, with 13 bases between. CD45RA-negative memory and CD45RA+ naive subsets were split from the CD4+ cells. Study-wide findings and caveats: It was the non-shared clonotypes that had lower generation probabilities than clonotypes shared by all four donors. Clonotypes that were shared across a handful of donors made up around 5% of naive CD4 clonotypes.

The V call is TRBV19, the J call TRBJ2-1; D may be TRBD2 (6 bases). Specimen: memory CD4+ T cells sorted from blood. The sample's subset: CD45RA-negative fraction. The TCR was taken from a man aged 18 to 35 in good health. DNA of the CDR3: TGTGCCAGTAGTATGGGGACTCCACCGAATGAGCAGTTCTTC. Protein product: CASSMGTPPNEQFF.